Reported below is one TCR beta chain. This CDR3 region has 15 residues. With V trimmed by 6 bases and J by 3 bases, 11 bases remained unmatched. CDR1 and CDR2 from the germline V gene are MNHNY and SVGAGI (reference sequence). Using immunoSEQ multiplex PCR, the repertoire was profiled, and TCRdb retains in-frame clones only, with some absent. In the table there are under 200,000 clones, about 90% of which are singletons. The data were obtained in a study of cytomegalovirus exposure and HLA in healthy donors. The TCR was taken from a woman between 18 and 30 years old in good health and CMV-seropositive. The genes are TRBV6-6 and TRBJ2-7; 7 nucleotides line up with TRBD1. The sample consisted of PBMCs. The DNA of the CDR3 is TGTGCCAGCAGGGCCTCCCGGGACAGAGACTACGAGCAGTACTTC. Its protein product is CASRASRDRDYEQYF.